The 17 T cell receptor beta chains below all came from one sample that was sequenced in a study of T cells in Graves' hyperthyroidism and ophthalmopathy. RNA transcripts were the template for amplifying TCR beta CDR3 regions. The TCR CDR3 first-round RT-PCR relied on the HTBI primer set. One entry per CDR3 protein results from TCRdb running MiXCR on the multiplex PCR reads. Of some 270,000 distinct CDR3 sequences listed, 10% to 15% were seen once; the top ten hold around 7.9%. What was sequenced was blood. These receptors came from a woman in her thirties with Graves' hyperthyroidism that later progressed to Graves' ophthalmopathy.

This clonotype was found a few times. The rearrangement uses TRBV6-1 and TRBJ2-5; 10 bases are shared with TRBD2. This CDR3 spans 15 amino acids. CDR1 and CDR2 (germline): MNHNS, SASEGT. V shed 5 bases and J 11 bases; nucleotides not matched to a gene: 14. The CDR3 nucleotides read TGTGCCAGCAGTACCCCGGGACTAGCGTTTGGAATTCAGTACTTC. Its protein is CASSTPGLAFGIQYF.

This clonotype was seen ten or more times. This sequence joins TRBV6-1 and TRBJ2-3; D is uncertain. Looked up from germline, CDR1 is MNHNS and CDR2 is SASEGT. This CDR3 spans 14 amino acids. V was cut by 5 bases and J by 2 bases, with 11 bases left in between. CDR3 sequence: CASSSRPDTDTQYF. Written as DNA, the CDR3 is TGTGCCAGCAGTTCACGACCGGACACAGATACGCAGTATTTT.

The rearrangement links TRBV9 to TRBJ1-1; no reliable D call. The CDR3 loop spans 12 amino acids. Germline V gene sequence: CDR1 SGDLS, CDR2 YYNGEE. The V gene lost 6 bases and the J gene lost 2 bases, with 8 bases spanning the gap. The chain's CDR3 is CASTAINTEAFF. CDR3 nucleotide sequence: TGTGCCAGCACAGCCATCAACACTGAAGCTTTCTTT.

This clonotype showed up just a few times. CDR3 bases: TGTGCCACCAGTGATCGCCGAGAGCAGTTCTTC. Protein sequence: CATSDRREQFF. The rearrangement uses TRBV24-1 and TRBJ2-1; no clear D. Germline CDR1 is KGHDR and CDR2 is SFDVKD. Trimming took 3 bases from V and 10 from J, leaving 6 bases between them. The CDR3 consists of 11 residues.

This clonotype was detected ten times or more. The chain is built from TRBV14 and TRBJ1-4; 8 nucleotides agree with TRBD1. The V and J ends lost 1 base and 5 bases, in that order; junction bases with no gene match: 6. Germline V gene lookup returns CDR1 SGHDN and CDR2 FVKESK. This CDR3 comprises 16 residues. CDR3 in DNA: TGTGCCAGCAGCCAAGGTGACAGGGGATCAAATGAAAAACTGTTTTTT. As protein: CASSQGDRGSNEKLFF.

This clonotype was detected many times. V and J are TRBV19 and TRBJ2-1; 10 nucleotides align to TRBD2. The CDR3 has 16 amino acids. Trimming cost V 6 bases and J 4 bases; bases outside gene matches: 9. Germline V gene sequence: CDR1 LNHDA, CDR2 SQIVND (reference sequence). CDR3 nucleotides: TGTGCCAGTAGCCCTTCTAGCGGGGGATCGTACAATGAGCAGTTCTTC. Residues: CASSPSSGGSYNEQFF.

A few counts support this clonotype. One junction end does not reproduce the germline sequence, and a read error may be involved. The rearrangement joins TRBV4-1 to TRBJ2-5; TRBD1 is a possible D gene (5 bases). CDR1 and CDR2 (germline): MGHRA, YSYEKL. The length of the CDR3 is 14 residues. CDR3 in DNA: TGTGCCAGCAGCCAATTTGACAGACAAGAGACCCAGTACTTC. The encoded protein is CASSQFDRQETQYF.

This clonotype came up many times. The V and J genes are TRBV30 and TRBJ1-3, with D unresolved. The CDR3 length is 14 residues. Germline-derived CDR1 and CDR2 are GTSNPN and SVGIG (reference sequence). The germline V and J ends were trimmed by 3 bases and 3 bases, with 12 bases remaining between them. The CDR3, as DNA: TGTGCCTGGAGACCCGCGTGGAATGGAAACACCATATATTTT. It codes for CAWRPAWNGNTIYF.

Regarding this clonotype: No DNA is shown, since the ends of the CDR3 on it are uncertain; the CDR3 is the one TCRdb lists. The rearrangement joins TRBV27 to TRBJ1-1; no DNA check was done on the table's D call, TRBD1. The CDR3 numbers 21 amino acids, ends counted. CDR1 is MNHEY and CDR2 is SMNVEV in the germline V gene (reference sequence). The CDR3 reads CASSHDKYNEQFFGPGTEAFF.

The chain combines TRBV3-1 with TRBJ2-1; 9 nucleotides agree with TRBD1. The CDR3 sequence is 17 residues long. Germline CDR1 LGHDT, CDR2 YNNKEL (reference sequence). Losses at the gene ends were 3 bases for V and 8 bases for J; bases not matched to a gene: 14. CDR3 residues: CASSQIGGPGQGHEQFF. The CDR3 DNA reads TGTGCCAGCAGCCAGATAGGGGGCCCGGGACAGGGCCATGAGCAGTTCTTC.

A few counts support this clonotype. The chain joins TRBV4-3 to TRBJ1-1; no definite D call. Germline CDR1 reads LGHNA; CDR2 reads YSLEER. With 0 bases removed from V and 4 bases from J, the gap between germline ends came to 12 bases. This CDR3 contains 15 residues. CDR3 residues: CASSQERSGSTEAFF. DNA of the CDR3: TGCGCCAGCAGCCAAGAACGTTCCGGGAGCACTGAAGCTTTCTTT.

This chain connects TRBV19 to TRBJ1-5; no definite D call. The length of the CDR3 is 12 residues. Germline V gene data show CDR1 as LNHDA and CDR2 as SQIVND (reference sequence). Trimming left V 7 bases short and J 2 bases short, with 6 bases between. The CDR3: CASTFGNQPQHF. The CDR3 coding sequence is TGTGCCAGTACCTTTGGCAATCAGCCCCAGCATTTT.

This clonotype was detected a few times. The chain combines TRBV6-1 with TRBJ2-7, with TRBD1 matching 8 bases. V lost 7 bases, J lost 7 bases, and 9 bases stayed unmatched. The CDR3 contains 13 residues. Looked up from germline, CDR1 is MNHNS and CDR2 is SASEGT. For the CDR3, the DNA is TGTGCCAGCAAAAACCAGGGGGCGGGGGAGCAGTACTTC. Its protein product is CASKNQGAGEQYF.

This clonotype has only a few counts. The chain is built from TRBV4-1 and TRBJ1-2; no clear D gene. The V gene lost 1 base and the J gene lost 4 bases, with 10 bases spanning the gap. The length of the CDR3 is 14 residues. Germline V lookup: CDR1 MGHRA, CDR2 YSYEKL. CDR3 sequence: CASSQGSLGYGYTF. In DNA form, the CDR3 reads TGCGCCAGCAGCCAAGGCAGTCTCGGCTATGGCTACACCTTC.

This clonotype was detected many times. The chain has TRBV20-1 and TRBJ1-1, with D tentatively TRBD1 (5 bases). The CDR3 runs 13 residues. Between the trimmed V and J ends, which lost 6 bases and 1 base, there was a span of 12 bases. Germline values: CDR1 DFQATT, CDR2 SNEGSKA (reference sequence). Written as DNA, the CDR3 is TGCAGTGCGAATCCGGGACGGAACACTGAAGCTTTCTTT. It is translated as CSANPGRNTEAFF.

This clonotype was counted only a few times. The CDR3 loop reads CASSVGVSANNEQFF. CDR3 bases: TGTGCCAGCAGCGTAGGGGTTAGCGCTAACAATGAGCAGTTCTTC. The gene calls are TRBV9 and TRBJ2-1; D is perhaps TRBD2 (5 bases). The germline V gene has CDR1 SGDLS and CDR2 YYNGEE. The CDR3 is 15 amino acids. Trimming left V 0 bases short and J 5 bases short, with 12 bases between.

This clonotype was seen more than once but under ten times. The genes are TRBV9 and TRBJ2-7; 8 bases match TRBD1. The CDR3 length is 14 residues. V dropped 4 bases and J dropped 3; count of bases not matched to a gene: 6. The V gene's germline CDR1 is SGDLS and CDR2 YYNGEE. This CDR3 reads CASSPRTGSYEQYF. In DNA, the CDR3 is TGTGCCAGCAGCCCTCGGACAGGGAGCTACGAGCAGTACTTC.